These 4 T cell receptor beta chains were all obtained from the same sample, sequenced in a study of CD8 T cells in ankylosing spondylitis. TCRdb reanalysed the 5' RACE reads using MiXCR and keeps one entry per CDR3 protein. This sample has 250,000 to 350,000 distinct CDR3 sequences, with around 19% found just once. Input material: blood, either unsorted or a sorted T cell fraction (not recorded which). These receptors all stem from a male donor with ankylosing spondylitis or in good health (not recorded which).

In this sample, this clonotype turned up a few times. This chain uses TRBV20-1 with TRBJ2-1, with 7 bases identical to TRBD2. Germline-derived CDR1 and CDR2 are DFQATT and SNEGSKA (reference sequence). The CDR3 spans 14 residues. Trimming took 2 bases from V and 4 from J; bases not matched to a gene: 5. This CDR3 is CSARRQAGYNEQFF. The CDR3, as DNA: TGCAGTGCTAGACGTCAAGCGGGGTACAATGAGCAGTTCTTC.

The V and J genes are TRBV11-2 and TRBJ2-7; D may correspond to TRBD1 or TRBD2 (5 bases each). This CDR3 has 17 amino acids. Germline V CDR1 and CDR2: SGHAT, FQNNGV. V was shortened by 5 bases and J by 6 bases, with 26 bases between the two germline ends. CDR3 nucleotide sequence: TGTGCCAGCAGCCCCGATGGCCAGGGTACGCGGGTTATCGAGCAGTACGTC. It encodes CASSPDGQGTRVIEQYV.

This clonotype has more than one count but fewer than ten. The rearrangement joins TRBV5-5 to TRBJ2-5; 8 bases are shared with TRBD2. This CDR3 is 13 amino acids long. V shed 3 bases and J 4 bases; nucleotides not matched to a gene: 2. Germline assignment: CDR1 SGHKS and CDR2 YYEKEE (reference sequence). CDR3 residues: CASSSLAGETQYF. In DNA form, the CDR3 reads TGTGCCAGCAGCTCCCTAGCGGGAGAGACCCAGTACTTC.

Concerning this clonotype: A junction end diverges from the germline sequence, so it may reflect a read error. The CDR3, as DNA: TGTGCTAGCAGCTTACGACAGGGGGAGGCCGGGGAGCTGTTTTTT. It specifies CASSLRQGEAGELFF. The V call is TRBV7-7, the J call TRBJ2-2; 9 bases align to TRBD1. The CDR3 is 15 amino acids. Germline V CDR1 and CDR2: SSHAT, FNYEAQ (reference sequence).